This T cell receptor (beta chain) was found in a study of shared clonotypes between healthy human individuals. Whole-study findings and limits: Unshared clonotypes carried lower generation probabilities than those common to all four donors. When naive CD4 clonotypes were compared across a few donors, 4% to 6.5% were shared.

The assay was run at deep level. The repertoire was sequenced with immunoSEQ multiplex PCR; TCRdb's copy has only in-frame clones and lacks some. Counted here are millions of clones, 90% to 95% occurring once; the ten biggest clones make up 0.13% to 0.15%. Recent acute infections and vaccinations were absent in the healthy HIV-negative adult donors. The sample holds a few counts of this clone. Its target is unknown. This CDR3 region has 14 residues. V was clipped by 5 bases and J by 0 bases; unmatched bases: 3. Germline CDR1 reads SEHNR; CDR2 reads FQNEAQ (reference sequence). The V and J genes are TRBV7-9 and TRBJ1-2; TRBD1 matches 7 bases. The sample consisted of naive CD4+ T cells sorted from blood. As for subset: CD45RA+ positively selected. The origin of this receptor is a man younger than 35 in good health. CDR3 region: CASSRGQTNYGYTF. Written as DNA, the CDR3 is TGTGCCAGCAGCCGGGGACAGACTAACTATGGCTACACCTTC.